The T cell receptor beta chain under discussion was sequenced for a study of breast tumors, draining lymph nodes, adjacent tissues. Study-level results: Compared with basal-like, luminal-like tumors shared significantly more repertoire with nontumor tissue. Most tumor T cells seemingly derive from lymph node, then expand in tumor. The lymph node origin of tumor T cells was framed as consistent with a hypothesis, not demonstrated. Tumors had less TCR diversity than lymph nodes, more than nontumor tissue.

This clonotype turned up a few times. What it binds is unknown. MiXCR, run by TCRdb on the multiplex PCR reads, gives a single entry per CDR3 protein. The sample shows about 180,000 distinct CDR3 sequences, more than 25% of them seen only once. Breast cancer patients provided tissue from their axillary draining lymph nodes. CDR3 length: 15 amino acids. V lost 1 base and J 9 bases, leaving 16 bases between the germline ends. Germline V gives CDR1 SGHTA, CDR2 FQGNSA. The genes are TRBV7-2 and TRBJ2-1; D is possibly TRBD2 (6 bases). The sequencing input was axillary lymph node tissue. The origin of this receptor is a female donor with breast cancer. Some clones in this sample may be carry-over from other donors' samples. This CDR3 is CASSLDPAGSVEQFF. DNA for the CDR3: TGTGCCAGCAGCTTAGATCCGGCGGGGAGTGTTGAGCAGTTCTTC.